These T cell receptor beta chains were read from a single sample in a study of cytomegalovirus exposure and HLA in healthy donors. Libraries were prepared by immunoSEQ multiplex PCR; TCRdb keeps only in-frame clonotypes and omits some of them. Of hundreds of thousands of clones in the sample, about 80% were seen once. The material sequenced was PBMCs. The receptors were sampled from a male donor in good health and CMV-seronegative. Each CDR3 is given with its conserved first and last residue. D genes are given only for firm matches. The size of a clone is reported for some rows only, either as once, few or many, or as a class for expanded clones.

j_call d_call clone_size v_call cdr3_nt cdr3_aa
TRBJ1-4 - - TRBV9 TGTGCCAGCAGCGTTGAAGGAGTTGGTGAAAAACTGTTTTTT CASSVEGVGEKLFF
TRBJ2-1 - - TRBV14 TGTGCCAGCAGCCAACTCAGGGGTGGGGATGAGCAGTTCTTC CASSQLRGGDEQFF
TRBJ2-2 - - TRBV28 TGTGCCAGCAGAACGACAGGAGTTAACACCGGGGAGCTGTTTTTT CASRTTGVNTGELFF
TRBJ2-5 TRBD1 - TRBV28 TGTGCCAGCAGTTCCCGACAGGGGACACGAGAGACCCAGTACTTC CASSSRQGTRETQYF
TRBJ1-1 - - TRBV11-3 TGTGCCAGCAGCTTAGGGGGGGGCCACACTGAAGCTTTCTTT CASSLGGGHTEAFF
TRBJ2-7 - - TRBV2 TGTGCCAGCAGTGAATTTGCAGGGATTACATCCTACGAGCAGTACTTC CASSEFAGITSYEQYF
TRBJ2-7 - - TRBV7-8 TGTGCCAGCAGCTTAGAGGACCCCCCTAGGACTTACGAGCAGTACTTC CASSLEDPPRTYEQYF
TRBJ2-3 - - TRBV19 TGTGCCAGCGGACTAATTAGCACAGATACGCAGTATTTT CASGLISTDTQYF
TRBJ1-1 - - TRBV7-3 TGTGCCAGCAGCCCGTATATGAACACTGAAGCTTTCTTT CASSPYMNTEAFF
TRBJ2-7 TRBD1 - TRBV5-1 TGCGCCAGCAGCTTGAACAGGGGGCCAAGCGAGCAGTACTTC CASSLNRGPSEQYF
TRBJ2-7 TRBD1 - TRBV28 TGTGCCAGCAGTTTACCATGGGACAGGCCCCCGAACGAGCAGTACTTC CASSLPWDRPPNEQYF
TRBJ1-1 TRBD1 - TRBV29-1 TGCAGCGTTGATGGGGACAGGGGCGATACCACGAACACTGAAGCTTTCTTT CSVDGDRGDTTNTEAFF
TRBJ1-1 - - TRBV14 TGTGCCAGCAGTGCAACAGGGACGCCTGAAGCTTTCTTT CASSATGTPEAFF
TRBJ2-3 - - TRBV6-5 TGTGCCAGCGCAGGGCAGGACACAGATACGCAGTATTTT CASAGQDTDTQYF
TRBJ2-3 TRBD2 - TRBV7-2 TGTGCCAGCAGCCTTAGCGGGAGTAAGGGCACAGATACGCAGTATTTT CASSLSGSKGTDTQYF
TRBJ1-1 TRBD1 - TRBV13 TGTGCCAGCAACCCGACAGGGGGCGTTACTGAAGCTTTCTTT CASNPTGGVTEAFF
TRBJ1-1 - - TRBV7-7 TGTGCCAGCAGGCAAAACTCTAGGTTGAACACTGAAGCTTTCTTT CASRQNSRLNTEAFF
TRBJ2-7 TRBD1 - TRBV27 TGTGCCAGCAGTTTTCAGGGGGCGGGTGAGCAGTACTTC CASSFQGAGEQYF
TRBJ2-7 TRBD2 few TRBV6-5 TGTGCCAGCAGTTCTAGCGGGGGCTCCTACGAGCAGTACTTC CASSSSGGSYEQYF
TRBJ2-7 - - TRBV5-4 TGTGCCAGCAGCCAGAGGAACTTGGGGGGGCGCTACGAGCAGTACTTC CASSQRNLGGRYEQYF
TRBJ2-7 TRBD1 - TRBV7-9 TGTGCCAGCAGTAAAGGGGGACAGGGGGCTTACGAGCAGTACTTC CASSKGGQGAYEQYF
TRBJ1-4 - - TRBV30 TGTGCCTCCCGGGCAACTAATGAAAAACTGTTTTTT CASRATNEKLFF
TRBJ2-3 TRBD2 - TRBV9 TGTGCCAGCAGCCAATCAGCGGGGGGCATTAACACAGATACGCAGTATTTT CASSQSAGGINTDTQYF
TRBJ2-1 TRBD2 - TRBV4-3 TGCGCCAGCAGCCAAGATCCCGGACTAGCGGGGGGGGACGCCTACAATGAGCAGTTCTTC CASSQDPGLAGGDAYNEQFF
TRBJ2-7 TRBD2 - TRBV4-1 TGCGCCAGCAGCCAAGATCTGGCGGGAGGGTCCTACGAGCAGTACTTC CASSQDLAGGSYEQYF
TRBJ2-1 TRBD2 - TRBV5-1 TGCGCCAGCAGCTTAGTCACTAGCGGGGGGGTTGAGCAGTTCTTC CASSLVTSGGVEQFF
TRBJ2-2 - few TRBV4-2 TGTGCCAGCAGCCAAAATTCCCTTTCCGGGGAGCTGTTTTTT CASSQNSLSGELFF
TRBJ2-7 TRBD1 - TRBV5-1 TGCGCCAGCAGCCGGGGACAGGGGGCAGGAGAGCAGTACTTC CASSRGQGAGEQYF
TRBJ2-7 TRBD2 - TRBV13 TGTGCCAGCAGCTTCGGGACTAGCGGGAGTAACGAGCAGTACTTC CASSFGTSGSNEQYF
TRBJ2-1 TRBD1 few TRBV27 TGTGCCAGCAGTTTAGACAGGGGATTATACAATGAGCAGTTCTTC CASSLDRGLYNEQFF
TRBJ2-5 TRBD1 - TRBV7-9 TGTGCCAGCAGCCCCAGGACAGGGTGGGAGACCCAGTACTTC CASSPRTGWETQYF
TRBJ1-2 - - TRBV7-9 TGTGCCAGCAGCTTAAGCGCGCCAGAGAGCGGCTACACCTTC CASSLSAPESGYTF
TRBJ2-7 - few TRBV9 TGTGCCAGCAGCGTAGGGCCCGAGCAGTACTTC CASSVGPEQYF
TRBJ1-5 TRBD1 - TRBV5-1 TGCGCCAGCAGCTTGCACAGGGGGCCAAATCAGCCCCAGCATTTT CASSLHRGPNQPQHF
TRBJ2-7 TRBD2 - TRBV7-9 TGTTCCAGCAGCCCCCCCGGGAGCGGGAGTCTCGAGCAGTACTTC CSSSPPGSGSLEQYF
TRBJ1-2 - - TRBV19 TGTGCCACGCAGGGTGGCCTCCCCGGCTATGGCTACACCTTC CATQGGLPGYGYTF
TRBJ2-5 TRBD1 - TRBV6-5 TGTGCCAGCAGTTGGGGGACAGGGAGAGAGCAGTACTTC CASSWGTGREQYF
TRBJ1-4 - - TRBV28 TGTGCCAGCAGCGGGAGGGCCCGGAGTCAACTGTTTTTT CASSGRARSQLFF
TRBJ2-7 - few TRBV30 TGTGCCTGGCATAATAAGGCGGGGTACGAGCAGTACTTC CAWHNKAGYEQYF
TRBJ2-7 - once TRBV13 TGTGCCAGCAGCTTAGCTGTTAGGACGGGGAAGAACTACGAGCAGTACTTC CASSLAVRTGKNYEQYF
TRBJ1-4 TRBD1 - TRBV7-2 TGTGCCAGCAGCCCCGAGTCAGGCAGGGGGGAAAAAAAACTGTTTTTT CASSPESGRGEKKLFF
TRBJ2-7 - - TRBV7-3 TGTGCCAGCAGCTTAAAGGGGAATTCCTACGAGCAGTACTTC CASSLKGNSYEQYF
TRBJ2-1 - few TRBV19 TGTGCCAGTAGTCCTCCCCGGGGAGCGGCGGTCTACAATGAGCAGTTCTTC CASSPPRGAAVYNEQFF
TRBJ2-7 - - TRBV2 TGTGCCGGCGGGGTATCCTACGAGCAGTACTTC CAGGVSYEQYF
TRBJ1-3 - - TRBV28 TGTGCCAGCAGTTTACCACTGAGCTCTGGAAACACCATATATTTT CASSLPLSSGNTIYF
TRBJ2-7 - - TRBV29-1 TGCAGCGTTGACGGCCAAGTCAGGCACTTC CSVDGQVRHF
TRBJ2-7 TRBD1 - TRBV5-6 TGTGCCAGCAGCCCGTTCGGACAGGGATACGAGCAGTACTTC CASSPFGQGYEQYF
TRBJ2-1 TRBD1 - TRBV27 TGTGCCAGCAGTTTATGGGGACAGGCTAACTACAATGAGCAGTTCTTC CASSLWGQANYNEQFF